This T cell receptor (beta chain) was documented in a study of blood T cells in healthy people across ages. A remark on this clonotype: Its antigen remains unidentified.

Broader study findings: Long-lived and aged donors differed, with more naive CD4+ cells and higher diversity in the long-lived.

Alongside a J-beta primer mix, a sample-barcoded 5' primer served in a second PCR lasting roughly 7 to 11 cycles. TCRdb redid the calling of the 5' RACE reads with MiXCR, one entry per CDR3 protein. The repertoire holds hundreds of thousands of distinct CDR3 sequences, around 45% seen once, with about 21% in the top ten. The germline V gene has CDR1 SGHDN and CDR2 FVKESK. V lost 4 bases and J 0 bases, leaving 13 bases between the germline ends. This CDR3 comprises 15 residues. The clonotype comes from a man in his 60s in good health. The sequencing sample was made of blood. The V gene is TRBV14, the J gene TRBJ2-7, with a possible D match to TRBD1 (5 bases). The CDR3 DNA reads as TGTGCCAGCAGCCGCACAGGCAAGAGCTCCTACGAGCAGTACTTC. This encodes CASSRTGKSSYEQYF.